This record covers a single T cell receptor beta chain. Profiled with immunoSEQ multiplex PCR; TCRdb holds only in-frame clones, not every one. The sample yields about 120,000 clones, 88% seen once. This sample is drawn from a study of control samples from healthy donors and cancer patients. The CDR3 spans 16 residues. The germline gives CDR1 SGHTA, CDR2 FQGNSA. Trimming cost V 4 bases and J 4 bases, with 16 bases left between them. Sequencing was carried out using blood. This TCR came from a man aged 35 to 55 in good health. The chain is built from TRBV7-2 and TRBJ2-2; D remains ambiguous. The CDR3 sequence is CASSSSPIPGTGELFF. The CDR3 DNA reads as TGTGCCAGCAGCTCCTCCCCGATTCCGGGCACCGGGGAGCTGTTTTTT.